Sequencing of this T cell receptor beta chain was carried out in a study of spatial heterogeneity in lung cancer. Time point described: sample taken at primary tumor resection. Unsorted whole RNA samples from tumor, nontumor lung or frozen PBMC were sequenced. A distinct unique molecular identifier was carried by each TCR cDNA molecule. TCRdb ran MiXCR on the 5' RACE reads and lists one entry per CDR3 protein. The sample has about 6,900 distinct CDR3 sequences, roughly 3.8% seen once; the top ten hold roughly 25%. This clonotype was detected many times. This beta chain is a stray read from a library made for alpha chains; its abundance is not meaningful. CDR1 SGHAT and CDR2 FQNNGV come from the germline V gene. The CDR3 spans 16 residues. V was shortened by 3 bases and J by 6 bases, with 18 bases between the two germline ends.

The chain carries TRBV11-2 and TRBJ2-1, with D perhaps given as TRBD1 or TRBD2 (5 bases each). The sequence derives from a female donor with early-stage non-small cell lung cancer. Source: normal lung tissue next to the tumor, taken at surgery. CDR3 bases: TGTGCCAGCAGCTTGTCTAGGGGCAGGGAGACCAATGAGCAGTTCTTC. It is translated as CASSLSRGRETNEQFF.